Detailed here is one T cell receptor (beta chain). Its antigen is currently unknown. Separate cDNA molecules each had unique molecular identifiers attached to them. TCRdb reprocessed the 5' RACE reads with MiXCR, giving one entry per CDR3 protein. The sample holds tens of thousands of distinct CDR3 sequences, about 10% seen once. These data originate in a study of early T cells in non-severe SARS-CoV-2 infection. Study details: With bulk RNA from unsorted whole blood as input, sequencing yielded unpaired chains. Whole-study findings and limits: VDJdb matching, biased toward anti-spike CD8 responses, missed private and CD4 specificities.

The CDR3 loop spans 11 amino acids. Germline values: CDR1 SQVTM, CDR2 ANQGSEA. Deletions cut 3 bases from V and 10 bases from J, with 12 bases between. The sequence was collected from an adult who was a healthcare worker with PCR-confirmed SARS-CoV-2 infection or an uninfected control (not recorded which). The gene calls are TRBV29-1 and TRBJ1-1; D unclear. The sequenced sample was whole blood. In nucleotides, the CDR3 is TGCAGCGTTGAGAACGGCCGGAGAGCTTTCTTT. Translation: CSVENGRRAFF.